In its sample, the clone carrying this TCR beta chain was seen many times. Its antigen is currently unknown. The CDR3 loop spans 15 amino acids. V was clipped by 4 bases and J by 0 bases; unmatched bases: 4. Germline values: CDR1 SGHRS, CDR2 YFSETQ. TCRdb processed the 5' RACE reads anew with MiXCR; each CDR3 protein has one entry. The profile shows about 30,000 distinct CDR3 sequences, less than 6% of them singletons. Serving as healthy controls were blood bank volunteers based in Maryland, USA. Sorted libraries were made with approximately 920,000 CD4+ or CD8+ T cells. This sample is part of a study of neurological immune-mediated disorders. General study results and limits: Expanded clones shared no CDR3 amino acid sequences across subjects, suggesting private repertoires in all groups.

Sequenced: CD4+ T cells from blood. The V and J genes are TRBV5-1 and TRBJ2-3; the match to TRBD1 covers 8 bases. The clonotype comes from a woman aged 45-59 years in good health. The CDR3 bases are TGCGCCAGCAGCCTACAGGGGGTTAGCACAGATACGCAGTATTTT. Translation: CASSLQGVSTDTQYF.